These 14 T cell receptor beta chains share one sample of origin, sequenced in a study of Graves' ophthalmopathy and Graves' hyperthyroidism. TCR beta CDR3 regions were amplified from RNA transcripts. RT-PCR with HTBI primers came first, then second-round multiplex PCR. TCRdb itself ran the multiplex PCR reads through MiXCR, one entry per CDR3 protein. The sample includes around 1,000,000 distinct CDR3 sequences, 35% to 40% of them seen just once. Sample: peripheral blood or thyroid tissue (not recorded which). These receptors all stem from an adult man with Graves' hyperthyroidism.

This clonotype was detected ten times or more. The CDR3 spells CASSGTGEGYEQYF. The CDR3 nucleotides read TGTGCCAGTAGTGGGACAGGGGAAGGCTACGAGCAGTACTTC. This sequence joins TRBV19 and TRBJ2-7; 10 bases match TRBD1. CDR1 is LNHDA and CDR2 is SQIVND in the germline V gene (reference sequence). V dropped 5 bases and J dropped 3; count of bases not matched to a gene: 4. The CDR3 contains 14 residues.

This clonotype was seen many times. The chain combines TRBV6-5 with TRBJ2-5; the D is unclear. The CDR3 consists of 16 residues. V was clipped by 2 bases and J by 4 bases, with 17 bases between them. The germline gives CDR1 MNHEY, CDR2 SVGAGI. The CDR3 nucleotides read TGTGCCAGCAGTTACGCTATCCCATCCGGGCGAGAGACCCAGTACTTC. Protein product: CASSYAIPSGRETQYF.

This clonotype was seen a handful of times. The chain uses TRBV7-2 and TRBJ2-5; TRBD2 matches 12 bases. The trim removed 6 bases at V and 2 bases at J, leaving 4 bases unmatched. Germline values: CDR1 SGHTA, CDR2 FQGNSA. CDR3 size: 15 residues. As DNA, the CDR3 is TGTGCCAGCAGACTAGCGGGAGGAGGACAAGAGACCCAGTACTTC. Its protein is CASRLAGGGQETQYF.

This clonotype was recorded once. A much bigger clone sits one base away, suggesting this may be a read error. The chain carries TRBV2 and TRBJ1-1; unclear D gene. The V gene's germline CDR1 is SNHLY and CDR2 FYNNEI. This CDR3 is 14 amino acids long. CDR3 in amino acids: CASTSRQRNTETFF. The DNA of the CDR3 is TGTGCCAGCACTAGCAGGCAGCGGAACACTGAAACTTTCTTT.

This clonotype has at least ten counts. The V and J genes are TRBV7-8 and TRBJ2-7, with D possibly matching TRBD1 (5 bases). This CDR3 region has 15 residues. Looked up from germline, CDR1 is SGHVS and CDR2 is FQNEAQ. Trimming took off 1 base at V and 4 bases at J, with 14 bases between the two ends. The CDR3 reads CASSLGPGLTYEQYF. CDR3 nucleotides: TGTGCCAGCAGCTTAGGGCCAGGGTTAACGTACGAGCAGTACTTC.

The V and J genes are TRBV30 and TRBJ2-7; D assignment may be TRBD1 or TRBD2 (5 bases each). Germline lookup yields CDR1 GTSNPN and CDR2 SVGIG (reference sequence). The V end was cut by 5 bases, the J end by 7 bases, with 9 bases between. This CDR3 contains 10 residues. The CDR3 DNA sequence: TGTGCCTGGGCGAGGGGAGAGCAGTACTTC. It translates to CAWARGEQYF.

The chain uses TRBV4-1 and TRBJ2-2; no clear D. Germline V gene sequence: CDR1 MGHRA, CDR2 YSYEKL. Trimming pared 1 base from V and 4 bases from J, leaving 10 bases between. The CDR3 runs 15 residues. The CDR3 DNA follows: TGCGCCAGCAGCCAAGTTGCCTCAGGCACCGGGGAGCTGTTTTTT. This codes for CASSQVASGTGELFF.

This clonotype has ten or more counts. This rearrangement joins TRBV4-3 to TRBJ1-4; D perhaps matches TRBD1 (6 bases). With 0 bases removed from V and 8 bases from J, the gap between germline ends came to 10 bases. The CDR3 sequence is 14 residues long. In germline, CDR1 is LGHNA, CDR2 YSLEER. The CDR3 is CASSQEGGTEKLFF. For the CDR3, the DNA is TGCGCCAGCAGCCAAGAAGGGGGGACAGAAAAACTGTTTTTT.

A remark on this clonotype: A much larger clone sits a single nucleotide away, making a read error possible. The chain recombines TRBV11-3 with TRBJ1-6; D remains unclear. The CDR3 is 12 residues long. CDR1 is SGHNT and CDR2 is YENEEA in the germline V gene. For the CDR3, the DNA is TGTGCCAGCAGTTCTGGGGAGTCACCCCCCCACTTT. Protein product: CASSSGESPPHF.

The chain has TRBV29-1 and TRBJ2-2, with 11 bases matching TRBD2. This CDR3 is 15 amino acids long. V gave up 6 bases and J gave up 1 base; unmatched junction bases: 4. The germline V gene has CDR1 SQVTM and CDR2 ANQGSEA. The DNA for the CDR3 is TGCAGCGTCATCGGACTAGCGGGGAACACCGGGGAGCTGTTTTTT. Its translation: CSVIGLAGNTGELFF.

The rearrangement links TRBV7-9 to TRBJ2-7; D not resolved. CDR1 and CDR2 (germline): SEHNR, FQNEAQ (reference sequence). The CDR3 covers 15 residues. V dropped 3 bases and J dropped 3 bases, with 15 bases sitting between them. The CDR3 loop is CASSFSKGSFYEQYF. The CDR3 nucleotides read TGTGCCAGCAGCTTCTCCAAAGGCTCTTTCTACGAGCAGTACTTC.

This clonotype was seen ten or more times. The chain is built from TRBV29-1 and TRBJ1-4; tentatively, D is TRBD1 (6 bases). Looked up from germline, CDR1 is SQVTM and CDR2 is ANQGSEA. V was cut by 6 bases and J by 0 bases, with 11 bases left in between. The CDR3 is made up of 14 amino acids. CDR3: CSVLNRATNEKLFF. The CDR3 region has the DNA TGCAGCGTGCTTAACAGGGCAACTAATGAAAAACTGTTTTTT.

This clonotype was observed many times. For the CDR3, the DNA is TGTGCCATCAGGCCGACTAGCGGACAAGAGACCCAGTACTTC. It yields the protein CAIRPTSGQETQYF. The V gene is TRBV10-3, the J gene TRBJ2-5, with 9 nucleotides matching TRBD2. There are 14 residues in the CDR3. V lost 6 bases to trimming and J lost 2 bases; unmatched junction nucleotides: 4. In germline, CDR1 is ENHRY, CDR2 SYGVKD.

In the case of this clonotype: Compared with germline, one end of the junction differs, possibly owing to a read error. The chain is built from TRBV10-3 and TRBJ1-4; no clear D. There are 13 residues in the CDR3. In germline, CDR1 is ENHRY, CDR2 SYGVKD. The CDR3 sequence: CAIGDEVGEKLFF. CDR3 in DNA: TGTGCCATCGGTGACGAAGTGGGCGAAAAACTGTTTTTT.